This T cell receptor beta chain is drawn from a study of OX40 agonist ivuxolimab in advanced cancers. Whole-study context: Patients' therapy was ivuxolimab, an antibody that acts as an agonist of OX40 (CD134). Study-wide results and limits: There were, on average, more expanded clones in CD8+ T cells than in CD4+. Nonresponders, in some cases, also had low normalized T-cell clonal expansion.

This CDR3 has 13 amino acids. After removal of 6 bases from V and 5 bases from J, the junction contained 6 bases not matched to a gene. CDR1 and CDR2 (germline): MDHEN, SYDVKM. Measured with immunoSEQ multiplex PCR; TCRdb has only the in-frame clones, and not every one. This sample yields more than 50,000 clones, of which about nine tenths are seen a single time; about 12% belongs to the top ten. Sampled blood was obtained at baseline, cycle 4 day 1, and cycle 7 day 1. A remark on this clone: The antigen is not known.

The chain couples TRBV28 to TRBJ1-1; TRBD1 aligns across 7 bases. The TCR originated in an adult with an advanced solid tumor such as melanoma, head and neck, liver or kidney cancer. The material was CD4+ or CD8+ T cells sorted from blood, obtained in a trial of the OX40 agonist ivuxolimab. The CDR3 DNA is TGTGCCAGCAGGCCAGGGGGGGGTACTGAAGCTTTCTTT. Translated: CASRPGGGTEAFF.